These 12 T cell receptor beta chains share one sample of origin, sequenced in a study of CD8+ T cells in alopecia areata. Extracted RNA was reverse transcribed, and the resulting cDNA served as sequencing template. The method was immunoSEQ multiplex PCR; TCRdb's version includes in-frame clones alone and lacks a portion of them. Of some 7,200 clones listed, less than 80% are singletons. Peripheral blood and lesional scalp punch biopsies came from alopecia areata patients. The sequencing used skin, collected at week 0. These receptor sequences come from a human donor with alopecia areata.

This chain links TRBV2 with TRBJ2-7; 8 bases map to TRBD1. The V gene's germline CDR1 is SNHLY and CDR2 FYNNEI. The CDR3 has 16 residues. The V gene end was trimmed by 6 bases and the J gene end by 0 bases; junction bases not matched to a gene: 10. Here the CDR3 reads CASSLGRDRSSYEQYF. The CDR3 DNA reads TGTGCCAGCAGCCTCGGACGGGACAGGAGCTCCTACGAGCAGTACTTC. Together with reference TRBV2 and TRBJ2-7, the CDR3 gives the full variable domain: EPEVTQTPSHQVTQMGQEVILRCVPISNHLYFYWYRQILGQKVEFLVSFYNNEISEKSEIFDDQFSVERPDGSNFTLKIRSTKLEDSAMYFCASSLGRDRSSYEQYFGPGTRLTVT.

The chain carries TRBV6-5 and TRBJ1-6, with D uncertain. Germline assignment: CDR1 MNHEY and CDR2 SVGAGI. V lost 7 bases, J lost 6 bases, and 13 bases lay in between. The CDR3 consists of 14 residues. The CDR3 loop reads CASNPGWVNSPLHF. In nucleotides, the CDR3 is TGTGCCAGCAATCCGGGGTGGGTTAATTCACCCCTCCACTTT.

CDR3 DNA sequence: TGTGCCAGTAGTATCGCCAATGGGGCGCGAGGGGATGGCTACACCTTC. Protein: CASSIANGARGDGYTF. The rearrangement uses TRBV19 and TRBJ1-2, with TRBD1 as a possible D gene (5 bases). Germline loops: CDR1 LNHDA, CDR2 SQIVND (reference sequence). V lost 3 bases to trimming and J lost 6 bases, with 20 bases between them. The CDR3 has 16 residues.

This chain joins TRBV6-6 and TRBJ2-4, with 7 bases aligning to TRBD1. In germline, CDR1 is MNHNY, CDR2 SVGAGI (reference sequence). This CDR3 region has 16 residues. With V trimmed by 6 bases and J by 0 bases, 8 bases remained unmatched. The CDR3 here is CASRSQGQLAKNIQYF. CDR3 DNA sequence: TGTGCCAGCAGATCACAGGGGCAACTAGCCAAAAACATTCAGTACTTC.

CDR3 in amino acids: CASSAKTVISGANVLTF. CDR3 DNA sequence: TGTGCCAGCAGCGCTAAGACAGTTATCTCTGGGGCCAACGTCCTGACTTTC. The chain is built from TRBV7-6 and TRBJ2-6; a possible D gene is TRBD1 (5 bases). CDR3 size: 17 residues. Trimming left V 5 bases short and J 0 bases short, with 14 bases between. Germline-derived CDR1 and CDR2 are SGHVS and FNYEAQ.

This chain links TRBV30 with TRBJ2-2; D assignment may be TRBD1 or TRBD2 (6 bases each). The CDR3 spans 15 residues. Looked up from germline, CDR1 is GTSNPN and CDR2 is SVGIG (reference sequence). V gave up 0 bases and J gave up 3 bases, with 11 bases separating them. The DNA of the CDR3 is TGTGCCTGGAGTGTACGGGGGCAAGACACCGGGGAGCTGTTTTTT. This gives the protein CAWSVRGQDTGELFF.

This clone appeared once. The chain is built from TRBV13 and TRBJ2-5; tentatively, D is TRBD1 (6 bases). Germline V gives CDR1 PRHDT, CDR2 FYEKMQ (reference sequence). The CDR3 spans 14 residues. V lost 5 bases, J lost 2 bases, and 12 bases lay in between. CDR3: CASSRRTAQETQYF. The CDR3 DNA is TGTGCCAGCAGCAGAAGGACAGCGCAAGAGACCCAGTACTTC. Full variable domain (remainder filled in from reference TRBV13 and TRBJ2-5): AAGVIQSPRHLIKEKRETATLKCYPIPRHDTVYWYQQGPGQDPQFLISFYEKMQSDKGSIPDRFSAQQFSDYHSELNMSSLELGDSALYFCASSRRTAQETQYFGPGTRLLVL.

The rearrangement links TRBV30 to TRBJ1-2; D remains ambiguous. This CDR3 region has 11 residues. The germline V gene has CDR1 GTSNPN and CDR2 SVGIG (reference sequence). Trimming pared 5 bases from V and 4 bases from J, leaving 8 bases between. The CDR3: CAWARTYGYTF. CDR3 sequence (DNA): TGTGCCTGGGCCCGGACCTATGGCTACACCTTC.

In its sample, this clone was seen a few times. The chain has TRBV5-1 and TRBJ2-5; D possibly corresponds to TRBD2 (7 bases). Trimming stripped 4 bases from V and 4 bases from J, with 20 bases between. This CDR3 has 16 residues. Germline CDR1 SGHRS, CDR2 YFSETQ. The CDR3 sequence is CASSTLGHSGSETQYF. CDR3 coding DNA: TGCGCCAGCAGCACCTTGGGACATAGCGGGTCAGAGACCCAGTACTTC.

V and J are TRBV7-9 and TRBJ1-1, with a weak D call TRBD1 (6 bases). Germline lookup yields CDR1 SEHNR and CDR2 FQNEAQ (reference sequence). Trimming shortened V by 5 bases and J by 1 base, and 11 bases separated the two germline ends. This CDR3 comprises 14 residues. The DNA of the CDR3 is TGTGCCAGCAGCATACAGGGAGGGAACACTGAAGCTTTCTTT. Amino acids: CASSIQGGNTEAFF.

The rearrangement joins TRBV19 to TRBJ1-5; D call uncertain. Germline CDR1 reads LNHDA; CDR2 reads SQIVND (reference sequence). CDR3 length equals 16 residues. Trimming stripped 3 bases from V and 0 bases from J, with 12 bases between. The CDR3 protein is CASSIVADYSNQPQHF. The DNA of the CDR3 is TGTGCCAGTAGTATTGTCGCAGACTATAGCAATCAGCCCCAGCATTTT.

The rearrangement joins TRBV2 to TRBJ1-5; 10 bases agree with TRBD1. This CDR3 region has 16 residues. V shed 7 bases, J shed 2 bases, and the junction held 8 bases outside the gene matches. In germline, CDR1 is SNHLY, CDR2 FYNNEI. This chain's CDR3 is CASNPWDRGGNQPQHF. CDR3 bases: TGTGCCAGCAATCCCTGGGACAGGGGCGGCAATCAGCCCCAGCATTTT. Full variable domain (outside the CDR3, taken from reference TRBV2 and TRBJ1-5): EPEVTQTPSHQVTQMGQEVILRCVPISNHLYFYWYRQILGQKVEFLVSFYNNEISEKSEIFDDQFSVERPDGSNFTLKIRSTKLEDSAMYFCASNPWDRGGNQPQHFGDGTRLSIL.